Presented here are 25 T cell receptor beta chains from one specimen sequenced in a study of OX40 agonist ivuxolimab in advanced cancers. The table came from immunoSEQ multiplex PCR; TCRdb's copy has only in-frame clones and leaves some out. The sample consists of nearly 50,000 clones, about 88% of them appearing once. The sequenced sample was CD4+ or CD8+ T cells sorted from blood, obtained in a trial of the OX40 agonist ivuxolimab. These receptors came from an adult with an advanced solid tumor such as melanoma, head and neck, liver or kidney cancer.

CDR3 protein: CASSVGTEPYEQYF. The CDR3 DNA reads TGTGCCAGCAGCGTCGGGACAGAACCCTACGAGCAGTACTTC. The V gene is TRBV9, the J gene TRBJ2-7, with 7 bases matching TRBD1. V trimming: 2 bases; J trimming: 2 bases; junction bases outside the gene matches: 4. CDR3 length: 14 residues. From germline, CDR1 is SGDLS and CDR2 YYNGEE. The full variable domain, completed using reference TRBV9 and TRBJ2-7, is DSGVTQTPKHLITATGQRVTLRCSPRSGDLSVYWYQQSLDQGLQFLIQYYNGEERAKGNILERFSAQQFPDLHSELNLSSLELGDSALYFCASSVGTEPYEQYFGPGTRLTVT.

J is TRBJ2-1 and V is TRBV5-1; a weak D match, TRBD2 (6 bases). The germline gives CDR1 SGHRS, CDR2 YFSETQ. The germline V and J ends were trimmed by 0 bases and 0 bases, with 13 bases remaining between them. The length of the CDR3 is 17 residues. The CDR3 region has the DNA TGCGCCAGCAGCTTGGGGGGAGCGGGTGTCTCCTACAATGAGCAGTTCTTC. This sequence encodes CASSLGGAGVSYNEQFF.

This clone was seen a few times. The rearrangement links TRBV14 to TRBJ2-2; 9 nucleotides align to TRBD2. Germline V gives CDR1 SGHDN, CDR2 FVKESK. V lost 8 bases to trimming and J lost 6 bases; unmatched junction nucleotides: 16. The CDR3 consists of 17 residues. The CDR3 DNA follows: TGTGCCAGCGGGGCGGCTAGCGGGGCGTGGTCCCCCGGGGAGCTGTTTTTT. This encodes CASGAASGAWSPGELFF. The full variable domain, completed using reference TRBV14 and TRBJ2-2, is EAGVTQFPSHSVIEKGQTVTLRCDPISGHDNLYWYRRVMGKEIKFLLHFVKESKQDESGMPNNRFLAERTGGTYSTLKVQPAELEDSGVYFCASGAASGAWSPGELFFGEGSRLTVL.

The chain has TRBV18 and TRBJ2-1; no reliable D call. Germline V gene lookup returns CDR1 KGHSH and CDR2 LQKENI. The length of the CDR3 is 13 residues. The V end lost 0 bases, the J end lost 6 bases, and 6 bases lay between the germline ends. Here the CDR3 reads CASSPPSSNEQFF. The CDR3 region has the DNA TGTGCCAGCTCACCACCTTCAAGCAATGAGCAGTTCTTC.

The CDR3 is CASSVSGVGQPQHF. The CDR3 DNA is TGTGCCAGCAGTGTTTCGGGGGTCGGGCAGCCCCAGCATTTT. V usage is TRBV6-1 and J usage is TRBJ1-5, with a weak D call TRBD1 (5 bases). Trimming left V 4 bases short and J 7 bases short, with 14 bases between. Per the germline V gene, CDR1 is MNHNS and CDR2 is SASEGT. The CDR3 runs to 14 residues.

This chain joins TRBV5-4 and TRBJ1-1; TRBD1 matches at 7 bases. The length of the CDR3 is 15 residues. CDR1 SGHNT and CDR2 YYREEE come from the germline V gene (reference sequence). The V segment lost 3 bases and the J segment 4 bases; nucleotides outside the gene matches: 9. The CDR3 coding sequence is TGTGCCAGCAGCTGGCCAGGGGGGCGAAGCACTGAAGCTTTCTTT. Translation gives CASSWPGGRSTEAFF.

This clone was found once. This rearrangement joins TRBV7-8 to TRBJ2-5; D might be TRBD1 (6 bases). Trimming took off 5 bases at V and 5 bases at J, with 9 bases between the two ends. This CDR3 spans 12 amino acids. CDR1 SGHVS and CDR2 FQNEAQ come from the germline V gene. The CDR3 DNA follows: TGTGCCAGCAGCCCGAGGGGGGAGACCCAGTACTTC. Translation: CASSPRGETQYF.

This sequence joins TRBV19 and TRBJ2-2, with 11 bases fitting TRBD2. Germline-derived CDR1 and CDR2 are LNHDA and SQIVND (reference sequence). Trimming removed 9 bases from V and 4 bases from J; junction bases left unmatched: 16. This CDR3 spans 18 amino acids. This chain's CDR3 is CASLQAPLAGVATGELFF. The CDR3 region has the DNA TGTGCCAGCCTCCAAGCCCCACTAGCGGGAGTGGCCACCGGGGAGCTGTTTTTT.

This sequence joins TRBV28 and TRBJ1-2, with a tentative D call TRBD1 (6 bases). Trimming cost V 6 bases and J 5 bases, with 10 bases left between them. The CDR3 extends over 12 amino acids. Germline values: CDR1 MDHEN, CDR2 SYDVKM. The CDR3 is CASRQGWYGYTF. CDR3 DNA: TGTGCCAGCAGACAGGGTTGGTATGGCTACACCTTC.

The chain employs TRBV5-1 and TRBJ2-1; 7 nucleotides agree with TRBD2. The trim removed 4 bases at V and 0 bases at J, leaving 10 bases unmatched. CDR1 is SGHRS, CDR2 YFSETQ, per germline. This CDR3 has 17 amino acids. The chain's CDR3 is CASSIGGGSSSYNEQFF. The CDR3 region has the DNA TGCGCCAGCAGCATAGGTGGCGGGAGTAGCTCCTACAATGAGCAGTTCTTC.

The V call is TRBV30, the J call TRBJ2-7, with 9 bases fitting TRBD2. Germline-derived CDR1 and CDR2 are GTSNPN and SVGIG (reference sequence). Germline trimming cut 7 bases from V and 0 bases from J; bases unmatched to any gene: 7. The CDR3 contains 14 residues. The CDR3 bases are TGTGCCTTGGAGACTAGCGGCAGCTCCTACGAGCAGTACTTC. Its translation is CALETSGSSYEQYF.

J is TRBJ1-2 and V is TRBV5-4; D not resolved. This CDR3 has 12 residues. The V gene's germline CDR1 is SGHNT and CDR2 YYREEE (reference sequence). V gave up 4 bases and J gave up 2 bases, with 6 bases separating them. CDR3 in amino acids: CASSGLNYGYTF. CDR3 in DNA: TGTGCCAGCAGCGGACTGAACTATGGCTACACCTTC. The variable domain in full, completed from reference TRBV5-4 and TRBJ1-2, reads ETGVTQSPTHLIKTRGQQVTLRCSSQSGHNTVSWYQQALGQGPQFIFQYYREEENGRGNFPPRFSGLQFPNYSSELNVNALELDDSALYLCASSGLNYGYTFGSGTRLTVV.

The chain has TRBV27 and TRBJ1-6; D may be TRBD1 (5 bases). The germline CDR1 and CDR2 sequences are MNHEY and SMNVEV (reference sequence). V was shortened by 3 bases and J by 7 bases, with 13 bases between the two germline ends. CDR3 length equals 15 residues. The CDR3 nucleotides are TGTGCCAGCAGTTTGGGGGGGTGGGGGAATTCACCCCTCCACTTT. Encoded protein: CASSLGGWGNSPLHF.

The V gene is TRBV18, the J gene TRBJ2-1; TRBD2 aligns across 8 bases. From germline, CDR1 is KGHSH and CDR2 LQKENI. V shed 3 bases and J 10 bases; nucleotides not matched to a gene: 8. The CDR3 sequence is 14 residues long. CDR3 coding DNA: TGTGCCAGCTCACCCTCCGGGACTAGGGGCGAGCAGTTCTTC. Protein product: CASSPSGTRGEQFF. The entire variable domain, with the rest obtained from reference TRBV18 and TRBJ2-1, is as follows: NAGVMQNPRHLVRRRGQEARLRCSPMKGHSHVYWYRQLPEEGLKFMVYLQKENIIDESGMPKERFSAEFPKEGPSILRIQQVVRGDSAAYFCASSPSGTRGEQFFGPGTRLTVL.

The chain recombines TRBV19 with TRBJ2-3; the D is unclear. This CDR3 region has 14 residues. Trimming shortened V by 5 bases and J by 0 bases, and 9 bases separated the two germline ends. Germline loops: CDR1 LNHDA, CDR2 SQIVND (reference sequence). Here the CDR3 DNA reads TGTGCCAGTAGTCACGCCCCGAGCACAGATACGCAGTATTTT. The encoded protein is CASSHAPSTDTQYF.

This clone was detected only once. The junction and the germline gene differ at one end; a read error may be behind it. This sequence joins TRBV7-7 and TRBJ2-3; D not resolved. CDR1 and CDR2 (germline): SSHAT, FNYEAQ (reference sequence). The CDR3 runs to 14 residues. CDR3 bases: TGTGCTAGCAGCCCTAAAGGGTGGCCAGATACGCAGTATTTT. Translation gives CASSPKGWPDTQYF.

This chain uses TRBV9 with TRBJ2-2, with D perhaps being TRBD1 or TRBD2 (6 bases each). The germline V gene has CDR1 SGDLS and CDR2 YYNGEE. CDR3 length: 15 amino acids. Trimming removed 4 bases at V and 5 bases at J, with 15 bases between. The CDR3 is CASSPQSGATGELFF. The CDR3 region has the DNA TGTGCCAGCAGCCCCCAGTCGGGGGCGACCGGGGAGCTGTTTTTT.

This clone was seen a single time. The chain joins TRBV30 to TRBJ1-1; a weak D match, TRBD1 (6 bases). CDR1 GTSNPN and CDR2 SVGIG come from the germline V gene (reference sequence). This CDR3 has 12 residues. Between the trimmed V and J ends, which lost 0 bases and 7 bases, there was a span of 9 bases. This CDR3 reads CAWSVGQFEAFF. The DNA for the CDR3 is TGTGCCTGGAGTGTAGGACAGTTTGAAGCTTTCTTT.

The chain combines TRBV2 with TRBJ1-2, with 9 bases fitting TRBD1. V lost 5 bases, J lost 8 bases, and 12 bases stayed unmatched. This CDR3 has 15 residues. Germline V gives CDR1 SNHLY, CDR2 FYNNEI. The CDR3 nucleotides are TGTGCCAGCAGTTTTAAGGGGACAGGGAAGGTAGGCTACACCTTC. It encodes CASSFKGTGKVGYTF.

The chain is built from TRBV30 and TRBJ2-7; D is unresolved. This CDR3 region has 11 residues. Looked up from germline, CDR1 is GTSNPN and CDR2 is SVGIG (reference sequence). Trimming removed 0 bases at V and 5 bases at J, with 5 bases between. CDR3 nucleotide sequence: TGTGCCTGGAGTGTATTTAACGAGCAGTACTTC. Its translation is CAWSVFNEQYF.

The V gene is TRBV9, the J gene TRBJ1-1, with D unresolved. Trimming took 3 bases from V and 2 from J, leaving 14 bases between them. Germline V gene sequence: CDR1 SGDLS, CDR2 YYNGEE. The CDR3 contains 15 residues. The CDR3: CASSGDFGGNTEAFF. The CDR3 bases are TGTGCCAGCAGCGGGGATTTTGGCGGAAACACTGAAGCTTTCTTT.

This chain uses TRBV28 with TRBJ2-3, with TRBD1 matching 9 bases. V gave up 5 bases and J gave up 3 bases; unmatched junction bases: 3. The CDR3 is 14 residues long. CDR1 and CDR2 from the germline V gene are MDHEN and SYDVKM. This CDR3 reads CASSPGTGTDTQYF. For the CDR3, the DNA is TGTGCCAGCAGTCCAGGGACAGGGACAGATACGCAGTATTTT.

This clone was counted a single time. The CDR3 nucleotides are TGTGCCAGCAGTCGGACTAGCGGGAACAATGAGCAGTTCTTC. This translates into CASSRTSGNNEQFF. This chain uses TRBV2 with TRBJ2-1; 12 bases match TRBD2. CDR1 and CDR2 from the germline V gene are SNHLY and FYNNEI. V lost 5 bases and J lost 5; bases outside the gene matches: 1. CDR3 length: 14 amino acids.

This chain links TRBV5-6 with TRBJ1-2; 12 positions agree with TRBD1. Germline V gene lookup returns CDR1 SGHDT and CDR2 YYEEEE. CDR3 length: 15 residues. V trimming: 4 bases; J trimming: 6 bases; junction bases outside the gene matches: 7. This CDR3 is CASSPEGQGADGYTF. CDR3 nucleotide sequence: TGTGCCAGCAGCCCCGAGGGACAGGGGGCCGATGGCTACACCTTC.

The chain joins TRBV28 to TRBJ2-7; possible D gene TRBD1, 6 bases. CDR3 length: 14 amino acids. V dropped 6 bases and J dropped 2 bases, with 14 bases sitting between them. CDR1 and CDR2 (germline): MDHEN, SYDVKM. The CDR3 bases are TGTGCCAGCAGCCCCCCCGGGGACACCTACGAGCAGTACTTC. Translated: CASSPPGDTYEQYF.